The clone carrying this T cell receptor beta chain was picked up a small number of times. The data belong to a study of control samples from healthy donors and cancer patients. Only in-frame clones appear in the TCRdb table, and some are missing; sequencing was by immunoSEQ multiplex PCR. The repertoire holds around 6,100 clones, with 72% as singletons. This CDR3 has 13 residues. With 0 bases removed from V and 6 bases from J, the gap between germline ends came to 11 bases. Germline CDR1 is GTSNPN and CDR2 is SVGIG (reference sequence). V is TRBV30 and J is TRBJ1-2; D is ambiguous. Source material: formalin-fixed, paraffin-embedded tissue. The TCR sequence derives from a male donor with melanoma. The CDR3 bases are TGTGCCTGGAGTGTGAAGGGTTCCAATGGCTACACCTTC. This encodes CAWSVKGSNGYTF.